This T cell receptor (beta chain) was obtained from a study of shared clonotypes between healthy human individuals. Clones were read by immunoSEQ multiplex PCR, and TCRdb kept only the in-frame ones, dropping some. The sample carries about 2.1 million clones, roughly 91% recorded once. The length of the CDR3 is 11 residues. V gave up 6 bases and J gave up 6 bases, with 8 bases separating them. From germline, CDR1 is MNHNS and CDR2 SASEGT. Naive CD8 cells lacked CD45RO, underwent positive selection for CCR7 and left out terminally differentiated effector memory CD45RA+ cells. Only one count was recorded for this clone.

The TCR originated in a man aged 18 to 29 in good health. Some clones in this sample may be carry-over from other donors' samples. The J gene is TRBJ1-1, the V gene TRBV6-1; D is uncertain. What was sequenced was naive CD8+ T cells from PBMCs. The CDR3 here is CASRGYPEAFF. CDR3 in DNA: TGTGCCAGCAGGGGATATCCTGAAGCTTTCTTT.